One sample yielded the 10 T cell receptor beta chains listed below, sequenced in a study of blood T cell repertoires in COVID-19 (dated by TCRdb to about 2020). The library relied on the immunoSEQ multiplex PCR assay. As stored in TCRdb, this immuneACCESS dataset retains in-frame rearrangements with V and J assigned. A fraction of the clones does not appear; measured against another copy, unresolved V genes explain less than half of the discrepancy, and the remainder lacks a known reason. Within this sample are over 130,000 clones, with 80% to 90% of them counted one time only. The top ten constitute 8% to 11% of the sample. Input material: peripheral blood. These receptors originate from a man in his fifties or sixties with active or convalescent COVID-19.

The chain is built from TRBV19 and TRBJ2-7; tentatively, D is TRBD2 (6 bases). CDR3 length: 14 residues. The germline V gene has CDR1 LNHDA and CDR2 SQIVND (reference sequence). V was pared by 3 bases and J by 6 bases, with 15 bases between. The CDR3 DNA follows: TGTGCCAGTAGTATGATCAGCGGCGGGGTCGAGCAGTACTTC. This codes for CASSMISGGVEQYF.

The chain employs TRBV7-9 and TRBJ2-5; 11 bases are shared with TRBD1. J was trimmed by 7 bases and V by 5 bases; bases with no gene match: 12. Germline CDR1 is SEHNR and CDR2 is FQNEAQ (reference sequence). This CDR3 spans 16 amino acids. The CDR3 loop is CASSARTGGRRVTQYF. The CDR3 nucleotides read TGTGCCAGCAGCGCCCGGACAGGGGGCCGGCGAGTGACCCAGTACTTC.

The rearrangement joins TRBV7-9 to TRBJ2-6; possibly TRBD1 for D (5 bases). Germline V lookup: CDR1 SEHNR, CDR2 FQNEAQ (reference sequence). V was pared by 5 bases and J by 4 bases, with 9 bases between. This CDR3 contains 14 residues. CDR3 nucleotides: TGTGCCAGCAGCGAAGGGGCCGGGGCCAACGTCCTGACTTTC. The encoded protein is CASSEGAGANVLTF. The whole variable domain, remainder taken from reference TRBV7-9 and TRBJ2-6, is DTGVSQNPRHKITKRGQNVTFRCDPISEHNRLYWYRQTLGQGPEFLTYFQNEAQLEKSRLLSDRFSAERPKGSFSTLEIQRTEQGDSAMYLCASSEGAGANVLTFGAGSRLTVL.

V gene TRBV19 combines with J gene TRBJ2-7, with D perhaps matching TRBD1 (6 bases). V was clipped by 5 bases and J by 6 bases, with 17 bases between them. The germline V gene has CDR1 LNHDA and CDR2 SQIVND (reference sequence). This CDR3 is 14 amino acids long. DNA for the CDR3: TGTGCCAGTAGTGCATACACAGGGACGAGCGAGCAGTACTTC. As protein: CASSAYTGTSEQYF.

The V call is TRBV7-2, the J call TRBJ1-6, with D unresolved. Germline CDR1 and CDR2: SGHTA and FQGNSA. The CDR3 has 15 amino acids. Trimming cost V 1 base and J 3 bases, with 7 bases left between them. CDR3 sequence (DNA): TGTGCCAGCAGCTTAGTGGCAGACTATAATTCACCCCTCCACTTT. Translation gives CASSLVADYNSPLHF.

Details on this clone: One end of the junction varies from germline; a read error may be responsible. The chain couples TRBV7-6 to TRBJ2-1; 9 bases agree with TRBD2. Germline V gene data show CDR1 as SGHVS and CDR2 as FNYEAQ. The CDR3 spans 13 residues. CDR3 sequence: CASSPTQAGGSIF. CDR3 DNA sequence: TGTGCCAGCAGCCCGACCCAAGCGGGAGGAAGCATCTTC.

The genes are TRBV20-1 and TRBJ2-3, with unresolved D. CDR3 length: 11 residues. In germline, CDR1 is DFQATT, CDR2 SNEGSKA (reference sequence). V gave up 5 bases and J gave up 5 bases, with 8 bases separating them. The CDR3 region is CSAPSGDTQYF. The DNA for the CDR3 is TGCAGTGCTCCTTCGGGAGATACGCAGTATTTT.

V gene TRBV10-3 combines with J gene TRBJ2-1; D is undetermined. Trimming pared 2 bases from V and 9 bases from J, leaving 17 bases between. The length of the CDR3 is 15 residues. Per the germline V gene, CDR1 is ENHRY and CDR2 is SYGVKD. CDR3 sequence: CAISESVGRSTEQFF. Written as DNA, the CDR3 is TGTGCCATCAGTGAGAGTGTTGGCAGGTCCACTGAGCAGTTCTTC.

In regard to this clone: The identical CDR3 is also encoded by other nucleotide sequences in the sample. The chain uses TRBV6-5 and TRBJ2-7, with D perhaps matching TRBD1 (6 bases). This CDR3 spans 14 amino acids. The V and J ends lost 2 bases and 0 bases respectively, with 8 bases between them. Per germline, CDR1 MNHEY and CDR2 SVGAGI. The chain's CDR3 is CASSYGRGSYEQYF. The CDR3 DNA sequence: TGTGCCAGCAGTTACGGCAGGGGCTCCTACGAGCAGTACTTC.

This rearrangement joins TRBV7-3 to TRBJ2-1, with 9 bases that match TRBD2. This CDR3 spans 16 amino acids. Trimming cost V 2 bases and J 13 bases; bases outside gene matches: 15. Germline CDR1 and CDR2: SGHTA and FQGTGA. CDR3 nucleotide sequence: TGTGCCAGCAGCTTAGAGGGAGGGGGACTAGCAAAGGGTCAGTTCTTC. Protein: CASSLEGGGLAKGQFF.